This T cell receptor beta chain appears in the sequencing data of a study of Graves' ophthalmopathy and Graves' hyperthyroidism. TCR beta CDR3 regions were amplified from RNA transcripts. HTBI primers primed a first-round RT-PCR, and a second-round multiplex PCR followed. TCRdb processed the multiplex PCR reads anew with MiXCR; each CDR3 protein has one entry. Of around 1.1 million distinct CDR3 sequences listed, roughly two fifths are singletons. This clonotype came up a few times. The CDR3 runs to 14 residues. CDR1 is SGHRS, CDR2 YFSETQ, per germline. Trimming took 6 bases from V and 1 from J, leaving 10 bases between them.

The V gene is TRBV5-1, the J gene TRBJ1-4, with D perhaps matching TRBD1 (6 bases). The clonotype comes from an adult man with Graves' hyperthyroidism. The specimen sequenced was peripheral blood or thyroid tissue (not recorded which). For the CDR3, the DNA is TGCGCCAGCACCATGGGACAAACTAATGAAAAACTGTTTTTT. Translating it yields CASTMGQTNEKLFF.